A selection of T cell receptor beta chains follows, all from one sample in a study of tumor-infiltrating lymphocytes in primary liver carcinoma. TCRdb processed the multiplex PCR reads anew with MiXCR; each CDR3 protein has one entry. In the table there are fewer than 350,000 distinct CDR3 sequences, around 60% of which are singletons. The sequencing sample was made of peripheral blood. The receptors shown here come from a man between 35 and 55 years old with primary liver carcinoma and hepatitis B virus infection. Each CDR3 is given with its conserved first and last residue. D genes are given only for firm matches. The size of a clone is reported for some rows only, either as once, few or many, or as a class for expanded clones.

d_gene	j_gene	v_gene	abundance	CDR3aa	CDR3nt
NA	TRBJ1-6	TRBV6-6	many	CASNPQVNNSPLHF	TGTGCCAGCAATCCTCAGGTTAATAATTCACCCCTCCACTTT
NA	TRBJ2-7	TRBV6-1	few	CASSARQGGSEQYF	TGTGCCAGCAGCGCAAGACAGGGAGGGAGCGAGCAGTACTTC
NA	TRBJ1-3	TRBV10-3	many	CAITGSGGNSGNTIYF	TGTGCCATCACCGGATCCGGGGGTAACTCTGGAAACACCATATATTTT
TRBD1	TRBJ2-7	TRBV12-3/TRBV12-4	few	CASRSDQGVSYEQYF	TGTGCCAGCAGAAGTGACCAGGGGGTATCCTACGAGCAGTACTTC
TRBD1	TRBJ1-1	TRBV5-4	NA	CASSMEAGQRNTEAFF	TGTGCCAGCAGCATGGAAGCGGGACAGCGAAACACGGAAGCTTTCTTT
TRBD1	TRBJ2-5	TRBV5-4	NA	CASSPEGRGQGETQYF	TGTGCCAGCAGCCCCGAAGGCAGGGGGCAAGGGGAGACCCAGTACTTC
NA	TRBJ1-4	TRBV7-9	NA	CASSEGPAGAGKLFF	TGTGCCAGCAGCGAGGGACCTGCTGGTGCTGGAAAACTGTTTTTT
TRBD2	TRBJ2-1	TRBV28	NA	CASSTTSGTSGRESSYDEQFF	TGTGCCAGCAGTACAACTTCCGGGACTAGCGGGAGGGAAAGCTCCTACGATGAGCAGTTCTTC
TRBD2	TRBJ2-2	TRBV30	NA	CAWSSGLVPGELFF	TGTGCCTGGAGCTCGGGACTAGTTCCCGGGGAGCTGTTTTTT
TRBD2	TRBJ2-7	TRBV5-6	NA	CASSSRLAAYEQYF	TGTGCCAGCAGCTCCCGACTAGCAGCCTACGAGCAGTACTTC